This T cell receptor (beta chain) was captured by sequencing in a study of blood T cell repertoires in COVID-19. Across the study: Acute and convalescent COVID-19 samples came from the United States, Italy and Spain. T cells, B-cell-depleted T cells, or PBMCs provided the cDNA or gDNA that served as material.

The germline CDR1 and CDR2 sequences are SGHRS and YFSETQ. This CDR3 is 15 amino acids long. V dropped 5 bases and J dropped 2; count of bases not matched to a gene: 8. Methods used by the authors: Estimation of nucleated cell counts was performed using reference gene primer amplification. Profiled with immunoSEQ multiplex PCR; TCRdb holds only in-frame clones, not every one. From that table come the V and J calls and clone size; the DNA was used to work out D and trimming. This table holds around 270,000 clones, around 89% found once. The material sequenced was peripheral blood. The chain recombines TRBV5-1 with TRBJ2-3; 7 nucleotides agree with TRBD2. The TCR was taken from a man aged 55-75 years who had recovered from COVID-19. The CDR3 coding sequence is TGCGCCAGCAGGTTCGCGGGAGTTTACACAGATACGCAGTATTTT. It encodes CASRFAGVYTDTQYF.